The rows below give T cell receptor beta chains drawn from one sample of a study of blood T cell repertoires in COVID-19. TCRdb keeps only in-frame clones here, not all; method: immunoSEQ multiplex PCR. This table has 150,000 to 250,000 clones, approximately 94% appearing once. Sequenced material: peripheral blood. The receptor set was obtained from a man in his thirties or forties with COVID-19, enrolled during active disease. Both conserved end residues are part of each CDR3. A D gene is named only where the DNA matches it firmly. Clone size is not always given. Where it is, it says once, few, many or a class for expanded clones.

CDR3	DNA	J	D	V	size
CASSQTGEVAFF	TGTGCCAGCAGCCAGACAGGGGAGGTAGCTTTCTTT	TRBJ1-1	TRBD1	TRBV3-1/TRBV3-2	-
CASSPPFSLLDTQYF	TGTGCCAGCAGCCCTCCGTTCTCTCTCTTAGATACGCAGTATTTT	TRBJ2-3	-	TRBV7-9	-
CASSLALGGGDEQYF	TGTGCCAGCAGCTTAGCTTTGGGGGGAGGGGACGAGCAGTACTTC	TRBJ2-7	TRBD2	TRBV7-2	-
CASSSIGTYSEKLFF	TGCGCCAGCAGCTCCATAGGGACATACAGTGAAAAACTGTTTTTT	TRBJ1-4	-	TRBV5-1	-
CASRGAPEAFF	TGCGCCAGCAGAGGGGCCCCTGAAGCTTTCTTT	TRBJ1-1	-	TRBV10-1	-
CASSTRGQGGQPQHF	TGTGCCAGCAGCACCAGGGGACAGGGGGGTCAGCCCCAGCATTTT	TRBJ1-5	TRBD1	TRBV5-6	-
CASSSSGGNTDTQYF	TGTGCCAGCTCCTCTAGCGGGGGGAACACAGATACGCAGTATTTT	TRBJ2-3	TRBD2	TRBV18	-
CASSFFSGGSTDTQYF	TGTGCCAGCAGCTTTTTTAGCGGGGGGAGTACAGATACGCAGTATTTT	TRBJ2-3	TRBD2	TRBV5-4	once
CASSQEESQPQHF	TGCGCCAGCAGCCAAGAAGAGAGCCAGCCCCAGCATTTT	TRBJ1-5	-	TRBV4-1	-
CASSGWGTETQYF	TGTGCCAGCAGTGGATGGGGGACTGAGACCCAGTACTTC	TRBJ2-5	-	TRBV6-6	-
CASSALSVGANVLTF	TGTGCCAGCAGCGCACTGTCTGTGGGGGCCAACGTCCTGACTTTC	TRBJ2-6	-	TRBV7-3	-
CASSLDLSGNAYEQYF	TGTGCCAGCAGCTTGGACCTCTCAGGAAATGCCTACGAGCAGTACTTC	TRBJ2-7	-	TRBV5-4	-
CASSLQETQYF	TGCGCCAGCAGCCTCCAAGAGACCCAGTACTTC	TRBJ2-5	-	TRBV5-1	few
CASSVDHRGGGELFF	TGTGCCAGCAGCGTAGATCACAGAGGGGGCGGGGAGCTGTTTTTT	TRBJ2-2	-	TRBV9	-
CASSYATGGGQPQHF	TGTGCCAGCAGCTACGCGACAGGGGGGGGCCAGCCCCAGCATTTT	TRBJ1-5	-	TRBV21-1	-
CASSFPAGDSVLELEAFF	TGTGCCAGCAGCTTCCCGGCTGGGGACAGCGTACTAGAACTTGAAGCTTTCTTT	TRBJ1-1	TRBD1	TRBV7-9	-
CASSLGTGTEEQYF	TGTGCCAGCAGCTTAGGGACAGGGACGGAGGAGCAGTACTTC	TRBJ2-7	TRBD1	TRBV7-9	-
CASSYRGLGYTF	TGTGCCAGCAGTTACAGGGGGCTGGGCTACACCTTC	TRBJ1-2	TRBD1	TRBV6-5	-
CASSLGWTSGGPFQETQYF	TGTGCCAGCAGCTTGGGGTGGACTAGCGGGGGGCCATTCCAAGAGACCCAGTACTTC	TRBJ2-5	TRBD2	TRBV11-2	once
CASSASGGAGETQYF	TGTGCCAGTAGTGCCAGCGGGGGGGCCGGGGAGACCCAGTACTTC	TRBJ2-5	TRBD2	TRBV19	-
CASSHHGTGGGSASYNEQFF	TGTGCCAGTAGTCACCACGGGACAGGGGGCGGATCTGCCTCGTACAATGAGCAGTTCTTC	TRBJ2-1	TRBD1	TRBV19	-
CASSEISGGASGETQYF	TGTGCCAGCAGTGAAATTAGCGGGGGGGCATCAGGGGAGACCCAGTACTTC	TRBJ2-5	TRBD2	TRBV6-1	-
CASSAQTGWVETQYF	TGTGCCAGCAGCGCCCAGACAGGGTGGGTAGAGACCCAGTACTTC	TRBJ2-5	TRBD1	TRBV7-9	-
CASSEGQGIGKLFF	TGTGCCAGCAGCGAGGGACAGGGGATCGGAAAACTGTTTTTT	TRBJ1-4	TRBD1	TRBV2	-
CASSLGSGDFNSNQPQHF	TGCGCCAGCAGCTTGGGGTCCGGGGATTTTAATAGCAATCAGCCCCAGCATTTT	TRBJ1-5	-	TRBV5-1	-
CASSQEGQTEGYTF	TGTGCCAGCAGCCAAGAAGGACAGACGGAGGGCTACACCTTC	TRBJ1-2	-	TRBV3-1/TRBV3-2	-
CASGLGTGNQPQHF	TGTGCTAGTGGTCTCGGGACTGGAAATCAGCCCCAGCATTTT	TRBJ1-5	-	TRBV12-5	-
CASSLTGSQPQHF	TGTGCCAGCAGCCTAACAGGGTCCCAGCCCCAGCATTTT	TRBJ1-5	-	TRBV5-5	-
CATSRDLRDGPQHF	TGTGCCACCAGCAGAGATCTCAGGGATGGGCCCCAGCATTTT	TRBJ1-5	-	TRBV15	-
CASIVRGGGDEQYF	TGTGCCAGCATCGTGAGGGGCGGCGGGGACGAGCAGTACTTC	TRBJ2-7	-	TRBV2	-
CASRSGVLGNTIYF	TGTGCCAGCAGATCCGGTGTCCTTGGAAACACCATATATTTT	TRBJ1-3	-	TRBV11-1	-
CATSLRGVSGYTF	TGTGCCACCAGCCTCAGGGGGGTAAGCGGCTACACCTTC	TRBJ1-2	TRBD1	TRBV15	-
CAWSSRGGAADTQYF	TGTGCCTGGAGCTCGCGCGGGGGGGCCGCAGATACGCAGTATTTT	TRBJ2-3	TRBD2	TRBV30	-
CASSSPEIYEQYF	TGTGCCAGCAGTTCTCCGGAGATCTACGAGCAGTACTTC	TRBJ2-7	-	TRBV6-5	-
CASSSQGGEQYF	TGTGCCAGTAGCTCACAGGGGGGGGAGCAGTACTTC	TRBJ2-7	-	TRBV19	-
CASSQVAGTNYGYTF	TGTGCCAGCAGCCAAGTCGCCGGGACAAACTATGGCTACACCTTC	TRBJ1-2	-	TRBV3-1/TRBV3-2	-
CASRYPGGPVF	TGTGCCAGTAGATACCCGGGGGGGCCGGTCTTC	TRBJ2-1	TRBD2	TRBV19	-
CASSTGPNEKLFF	TGTGCCAGCAGCACAGGACCTAATGAAAAACTGTTTTTT	TRBJ1-4	-	TRBV4-2	-
CASSVQGTGELFF	TGTGCCAGCAGCGTACAGGGAACCGGGGAGCTGTTTTTT	TRBJ2-2	-	TRBV11-2	-
CATSRDRSGTEAFF	TGTGCCACCAGCAGAGATCGCTCAGGCACTGAAGCTTTCTTT	TRBJ1-1	-	TRBV15	once
CAWSRDSRLNTEAFF	TGTGCCTGGAGTCGGGACAGCAGACTGAACACTGAAGCTTTCTTT	TRBJ1-1	TRBD1	TRBV30	once
CASSQDIQRGYTGELFF	TGTGCCAGCAGCCAAGATATCCAGCGGGGATACACCGGGGAGCTGTTTTTT	TRBJ2-2	TRBD2	TRBV14	-
CASSLASATEAFF	TGTGCCAGCAGTTTAGCATCAGCGACTGAAGCTTTCTTT	TRBJ1-1	-	TRBV12-3/TRBV12-4	-
CASSIVSGGGYEQYF	TGTGCCAGTAGTATAGTTTCCGGGGGAGGCTACGAGCAGTACTTC	TRBJ2-7	-	TRBV19	-
CASSFGEGEAFF	TGCGCCAGCAGCTTCGGGGAGGGTGAAGCTTTCTTT	TRBJ1-1	-	TRBV5-1	-
CASSYRRVGDTQYF	TGTGCCAGCAGTTACAGGAGGGTCGGAGATACGCAGTATTTT	TRBJ2-3	-	TRBV6-5	-
CASSTQTDNNSPLHF	TGTGCCAGCAGCACCCAGACAGATAATAATTCACCCCTCCACTTT	TRBJ1-6	-	TRBV7-9	-
CASSSTGNNSPLHF	TGTGCCAGCAGCTCCACAGGGAATAATTCACCCCTCCACTTT	TRBJ1-6	-	TRBV7-3	-
CASSYSYRDNEQYF	TGTGCCAGCAGTTACTCCTACAGGGATAACGAGCAGTACTTC	TRBJ2-7	-	TRBV6-5	-